The next 9 T cell receptor beta chains were all read from a single sample in a study of regulatory T cells in long-lasting Graves disease. The sample's time point: newly diagnosed GD, antithyroid drugs for less than 3 months. PBMCs were the source of the RNA used for TCR sequencing. According to the study, TCR beta libraries were built with iRepertoire HTBI primers and CDR3-region Arm-PCR. One entry per CDR3 protein results from TCRdb running MiXCR on the multiplex PCR reads. The sample includes about 460,000 distinct CDR3 sequences, less than 15% of them seen just once. The sample also formed part of further work on T cells in Graves' hyperthyroidism and ophthalmopathy.

This specimen consisted of peripheral blood mononuclear cells (PBMCs), obtained at new diagnosis, from a patient treated with antithyroid drugs. These receptor sequences come from a woman aged 50 to 65 with Graves disease.

This clonotype was observed a few times. The chain has TRBV15 and TRBJ2-7, with a weak D call TRBD1 (6 bases). The CDR3 extends over 15 amino acids. CDR1 and CDR2 from the germline V gene are LNHNV and YYDKDF (reference sequence). The V end was cut by 0 bases, the J end by 2 bases, with 11 bases between. CDR3 sequence: CATSRDRQGTYEQYF. CDR3 in DNA: TGTGCCACCAGCAGAGATCGGCAGGGGACCTACGAGCAGTACTTC.

The chain couples TRBV4-2 to TRBJ2-7; 11 nucleotides line up with TRBD2. CDR1 is LGHNA and CDR2 is YNFKEQ in the germline V gene. V shed 1 base, J shed 0 bases, and the junction held 2 bases outside the gene matches. This CDR3 is 16 amino acids long. Here the CDR3 reads CASSQVAGGGSYEQYF. As DNA, the CDR3 is TGTGCCAGCAGCCAAGTAGCGGGAGGGGGCTCCTACGAGCAGTACTTC.

This clonotype came up a few times. Written as DNA, the CDR3 is TGTGCCAGCAGTATCGGGACTAGGGGATACAATGAGCAGTTCTTC. It encodes CASSIGTRGYNEQFF. The chain couples TRBV27 to TRBJ2-1; 8 positions match TRBD2. Looked up from germline, CDR1 is MNHEY and CDR2 is SMNVEV (reference sequence). CDR3 length: 15 amino acids. The junction had 7 bases not matched to a gene; V was cut back by 5 bases and J by 4 bases.

This clonotype was seen at least ten times. The chain links TRBV6-4 to TRBJ2-5; TRBD2 is a possible D gene (7 bases). V lost 5 bases and J lost 1, with 17 bases in between. Germline loops: CDR1 MRHNA, CDR2 SNTAGT. CDR3 length: 16 residues. The chain's CDR3 is CASSKTGGLGQETQYF. The CDR3 region has the DNA TGTGCCAGCAGTAAAACGGGGGGCCTAGGCCAAGAGACCCAGTACTTC.

The J gene is TRBJ2-7, the V gene TRBV4-1; possibly TRBD2 for D (6 bases). The length of the CDR3 is 19 residues. Trimming took off 0 bases at V and 2 bases at J, with 23 bases between the two ends. In germline, CDR1 is MGHRA, CDR2 YSYEKL. The CDR3 spells CASSQEGTSRRDYTYEQYF. The CDR3 DNA sequence: TGCGCCAGCAGCCAAGAGGGGACTTCGCGGCGGGATTATACCTACGAGCAGTACTTC.

The chain is built from TRBV25-1 and TRBJ2-1; TRBD2 matches 10 bases. CDR3 length: 16 residues. Germline CDR1 and CDR2: MGHDK and SYGVNS. Trimming cost V 2 bases and J 8 bases; bases outside gene matches: 9. CDR3 residues: CASSEGGSGRGDEQFF. In DNA form, the CDR3 reads TGTGCCAGCAGTGAAGGAGGGAGCGGGAGGGGTGATGAGCAGTTCTTC.

This clonotype was seen a handful of times. The germline gene is not matched at one end of the junction; a read error may be the cause. The J gene is TRBJ2-3, the V gene TRBV10-2, with D possibly called TRBD1 or TRBD2 (6 bases each). The CDR3 has 15 amino acids. Germline V gene lookup returns CDR1 WSHSY and CDR2 SAAADI. CDR3 amino acids: CASSESTLWGLARFF. The DNA for the CDR3 is TGCGCCAGCAGTGAGTCGACCCTCTGGGGGCTAGCGCGGTTCTTT.

This clonotype occurred once. The rearrangement links TRBV6-1 to TRBJ2-1, with D possibly being TRBD1 (6 bases). The CDR3 is made up of 14 amino acids. Germline-derived CDR1 and CDR2 are MNHNS and SASEGT. With 3 bases removed from V and 10 bases from J, the gap between germline ends came to 16 bases. The CDR3 DNA is TGTGCCAGCAGTGATCTGGGGGCGTCAGCGGAGCAGTTCTTC. It encodes CASSDLGASAEQFF.

The sample holds many counts of this clonotype. This chain connects TRBV28 to TRBJ2-7; D remains ambiguous. CDR1 and CDR2 (germline): MDHEN, SYDVKM. This CDR3 comprises 13 residues. Trimming removed 6 bases from V and 1 base from J, with 10 bases in between. The CDR3, as DNA: TGTGCCAGCAGACGTCTTCTATCCTACGAGCAGTACTTC. Amino acids: CASRRLLSYEQYF.